This is a list of T cell receptor beta chains from one sample in a study of shared clonotypes between healthy human individuals. Clones were sequenced by immunoSEQ multiplex PCR, and TCRdb holds only the in-frame ones, with some missing. The data hold 2.3 million or so clones, with 80% to 95% observed a single time. The sample was naive CD4+ T cells from PBMCs. Every receptor here comes from a man aged 18 to 30 in good health. Some clones in this sample may be carry-over from other donors' samples. The CDR3 runs from the conserved cysteine through the conserved F or W. A D gene is named only where the DNA matches it firmly. Clone size appears in some rows only: once, few, many, or a class for an expanded clone.

clone_size,d_call,j_call,v_call,cdr3_nt,cdr3_aa
once,NA,TRBJ1-5,TRBV6-6,TGTGCCAGCAGTTACTCACTATCCAGGGAGCCCCAGCATTTT,CASSYSLSREPQHF
NA,NA,TRBJ2-3,TRBV6-6,TGTGCCAGCAGTGACCCGGGACGGGACACAGATACGCAGTATTTT,CASSDPGRDTDTQYF
NA,NA,TRBJ2-1,TRBV25-1,TGTGCCAGCACCAGGTTAACTGACAATGAGCAGTTCTTC,CASTRLTDNEQFF
NA,NA,TRBJ2-2,TRBV5-1,TGCGCCAGCAGCCCCGGACTCACCGGGGAGCTGTTTTTT,CASSPGLTGELFF
NA,TRBD2,TRBJ2-3,TRBV28,TGTGCCAGCAGTGGACTAGCGGCAGATACGCAGTATTTT,CASSGLAADTQYF
NA,NA,TRBJ1-2,TRBV28,TGTGCCAGCAGTTTAGTAGGTGGGACTAGGGGTGGCTACACCTTC,CASSLVGGTRGGYTF
NA,TRBD2,TRBJ2-1,TRBV29-1,TGCAGCGTGGGACTAGCGGGGAATCTGGTGGGGTCCTACAATGAGCAGTTCTTC,CSVGLAGNLVGSYNEQFF
NA,TRBD1,TRBJ1-1,TRBV10-3,TGTGCCATCAGCGCGACAGGGTCTTTAGTTGGCACTGAAGCTTTCTTT,CAISATGSLVGTEAFF
NA,TRBD2,TRBJ2-1,TRBV6-5,TGTGCCAGCAGCCTACTAGCGGGAGGATACAATGAGCAGTTCTTC,CASSLLAGGYNEQFF
NA,NA,TRBJ2-7,TRBV28,TGTGCCAGCAGTTTCGGTGGCAGGGGCACCTACGAGCAGTACTTC,CASSFGGRGTYEQYF
few,TRBD1,TRBJ1-3,TRBV30,TGTGCCTGGAGTGTGAGGGACAGGAGCTCTGGAAACACCATATATTTT,CAWSVRDRSSGNTIYF
NA,NA,TRBJ2-3,TRBV5-1,TGCGCCAGCAGCGGGGGAGATGGTAGCACAGATACGCAGTATTTT,CASSGGDGSTDTQYF
NA,NA,TRBJ2-7,TRBV27,TGTGCCAGCAGTTCCCCCTGGGGACGGTTCCCCGAGCAGTACTTC,CASSSPWGRFPEQYF
NA,TRBD1,TRBJ1-1,TRBV7-3,TGTGCCAGCAGCTGGGGGAGGACAGGGGTGAACACTGAAGCTTTCTTT,CASSWGRTGVNTEAFF
NA,NA,TRBJ2-7,TRBV9,TGTGCCAGCAGCGTCAATAGTGGGTCCTACGAGCAGTACTTC,CASSVNSGSYEQYF
NA,NA,TRBJ2-5,TRBV28,TGTGCCAGCAGCTATAAAGAGACCCAGTACTTC,CASSYKETQYF
once,NA,TRBJ2-3,TRBV4-3,TGCGCCAGCAGCCACCTGGGGCCCCCAAGCACAGATACGCAGTATTTT,CASSHLGPPSTDTQYF
NA,NA,TRBJ2-5,TRBV5-5,TGTGCCAGCAGCTTGTTCGGCAGAGGGGGAGAGACCCAGTACTTC,CASSLFGRGGETQYF
NA,TRBD1,TRBJ1-4,TRBV9,TGTGCCAGCAGCGTAGAGACAGGGGCGGATGAAAAACTGTTTTTT,CASSVETGADEKLFF
NA,TRBD2,TRBJ2-7,TRBV11-2,TGTGCCAGCAGCTCAGCCTGGACTAGCGGCTCCTACGAGCAGTACTTC,CASSSAWTSGSYEQYF
NA,NA,TRBJ2-6,TRBV19,TGTGCCAGTAGATCGGGGACCAGCCCCCTCGGGGCCAACGTCCTGACTTTC,CASRSGTSPLGANVLTF
NA,TRBD2,TRBJ2-7,TRBV6-5,TGTGCCAGCGCCAAAAGACTAGCTGGCTACGAGCAGTACTTC,CASAKRLAGYEQYF
NA,TRBD2,TRBJ2-7,TRBV11-2,TGTGCCAGCAGCAGGACTAGCGGGTCCTACGAGCAGTACTTC,CASSRTSGSYEQYF
NA,TRBD2,TRBJ2-1,TRBV25-1,TGTGCCAGCAGTGCCGACGGGAGGGCAATCAGCGAGCAGTTCTTC,CASSADGRAISEQFF
NA,NA,TRBJ1-1,TRBV18,TGTGCCAGCTCACCACCAGGGGGGCGAGGGCCCACTGAAGCTTTCTTT,CASSPPGGRGPTEAFF
NA,TRBD1,TRBJ2-1,TRBV10-2,TGCGCCAGCAGAAGACAGGGGTCCTACAATGAGCAGTTCTTC,CASRRQGSYNEQFF
once,TRBD1,TRBJ1-5,TRBV18,TGTGCCAGCTCACTTGGGACAGGGGCATTGCAGCCCCAGCATTTT,CASSLGTGALQPQHF
NA,TRBD1,TRBJ2-7,TRBV7-3,TGTGCCAGCAGCTTAAACGCCGACAGGGCCTACGAGCAGTACTTC,CASSLNADRAYEQYF
NA,NA,TRBJ1-1,TRBV7-3,TGTGCCAGCAGCTTAATGGGATCCAGGGCGAACACTGAAGCTTTCTTT,CASSLMGSRANTEAFF
NA,NA,TRBJ2-7,TRBV7-2,TGTGCCAGCAGCCGAGGGACCTCCAGCTCCTACGAGCAGTACTTC,CASSRGTSSSYEQYF
NA,NA,TRBJ1-5,TRBV5-1,TGCGCCAGCAGCCCAGACAATAGCAATCAGCCCCAGCATTTT,CASSPDNSNQPQHF